Listed below are T cell receptor beta chains from one sample, sequenced in a study of cytomegalovirus exposure and HLA in healthy donors. This table comes from immunoSEQ multiplex PCR, and its TCRdb copy is limited to in-frame clones, with some not included. The sample holds about 97,000 clones, 85% to 90% seen once. Sequenced: PBMCs. These receptor sequences come from a man aged 25 to 45 in good health and CMV-seronegative. Both conserved end residues are part of each CDR3. Fields, in order: V gene, D gene, J gene, clone size, CDR3 protein, CDR3 DNA. D genes are given only for firm matches. Clone size appears in some rows only: once, few, many, or a class for an expanded clone.

TRBV7-3,-,TRBJ2-1,-,CASSLREGSYNEQFF,TGTGCCAGCAGCTTGAGGGAAGGCTCCTACAATGAGCAGTTCTTC
TRBV28,TRBD1,TRBJ2-2,-,CASSLPPDRSGTGELFF,TGTGCCAGCAGTTTACCCCCGGACAGGTCTGGCACCGGGGAGCTGTTTTTT
TRBV5-8,-,TRBJ2-1,-,CASSRGKLGSNEQFF,TGTGCCAGCAGCCGCGGGAAATTGGGGTCCAATGAGCAGTTCTTC
TRBV4-1,TRBD1,TRBJ1-2,few,CASSQGQGAYGYTF,TGCGCCAGCAGCCAAGGACAGGGAGCCTATGGCTACACCTTC
TRBV5-4,-,TRBJ2-3,-,CASSLGGDRSTDTQYF,TGTGCCAGCAGCTTGGGGGGGGACAGAAGCACAGATACGCAGTATTTT
TRBV9,-,TRBJ1-2,-,CASSAYPRQEINYGYTF,TGTGCCAGCAGCGCATACCCCCGCCAGGAAATTAACTATGGCTACACCTTC
TRBV7-9,TRBD1,TRBJ2-7,once,CASSPRDRTYEQYF,TGTGCCAGCAGCCCAAGGGACAGAACCTACGAGCAGTACTTC
TRBV9,TRBD1,TRBJ2-2,-,CASSVEPGGSGELFF,TGTGCCAGCAGCGTAGAGCCAGGGGGTTCCGGGGAGCTGTTTTTT
TRBV5-1,TRBD1,TRBJ2-2,-,CASGHRGPGELFF,TGCGCCAGCGGACACAGGGGTCCCGGGGAGCTGTTTTTT
TRBV7-9,TRBD1,TRBJ1-4,-,CASSPGPGQGSYNEKLFF,TGTGCCAGCAGCCCCGGGCCGGGACAGGGGTCGTATAATGAAAAACTGTTTTTT
TRBV7-3,-,TRBJ2-3,-,CASSPQLADTQYF,TGTGCCAGCAGCCCCCAACTCGCGGATACGCAGTATTTT
TRBV6-6,TRBD1,TRBJ1-1,-,CASSYVGQGPDKWAFF,TGTGCCAGCAGTTACGTCGGACAGGGGCCGGACAAGTGGGCTTTCTTT
TRBV19,-,TRBJ1-5,-,CASSTLPTGGNQPQHF,TGTGCCAGTAGTACCCTCCCGACAGGAGGCAATCAGCCCCAGCATTTT
TRBV4-1,-,TRBJ1-2,-,CASSPVGGGFGYTF,TGCGCCAGCAGCCCTGTCGGGGGGGGTTTTGGCTACACCTTC
TRBV11-3,TRBD2,TRBJ2-1,once,CASSLGGTTEQFF,TGTGCCAGCAGCCTAGGAGGGACTACAGAGCAGTTCTTC
TRBV19,-,TRBJ2-3,once,CASYGSDTQYF,TGTGCCAGTTACGGGTCAGATACGCAGTATTTT
TRBV2,TRBD2,TRBJ2-1,-,CASSDVPHGLAGVQFF,TGTGCCAGCAGTGATGTCCCCCACGGACTAGCGGGGGTGCAGTTCTTC
TRBV30,TRBD1,TRBJ1-5,-,CAWSVLGTGGKQPQHF,TGTGCCTGGAGTGTACTAGGGACAGGGGGCAAACAGCCCCAGCATTTT
TRBV9,-,TRBJ2-7,-,CASSVGLGTDAYEQYF,TGTGCCAGCAGCGTAGGTCTAGGAACCGATGCTTACGAGCAGTACTTC
TRBV29-1,TRBD2,TRBJ2-7,-,CSVEGLAGSYEQYF,TGCAGCGTCGAGGGACTAGCGGGTTCCTACGAGCAGTACTTC
TRBV10-3,TRBD2,TRBJ2-1,-,CAITRTSGGGYNEQFF,TGTGCCATCACCCGGACTAGCGGGGGGGGTTACAATGAGCAGTTCTTC
TRBV7-2,-,TRBJ2-3,-,CASSPRRGNTDTQYF,TGTGCCAGCAGCCCTAGACGAGGCAACACAGATACGCAGTATTTT
TRBV7-3,-,TRBJ2-2,-,CASRATGNTGELFF,TGTGCCAGCAGGGCCACAGGGAACACCGGGGAGCTGTTTTTT
TRBV19,TRBD2,TRBJ2-7,-,CASSILAGGPYEQYF,TGTGCCAGTAGTATTCTAGCGGGAGGTCCCTACGAGCAGTACTTC
TRBV27,TRBD2,TRBJ2-2,once,CASTESPVLAGEVTGELFF,TGTGCCAGCACCGAAAGCCCCGTACTAGCGGGAGAAGTCACCGGGGAGCTGTTTTTT
TRBV6-5,TRBD2,TRBJ2-4,-,CASSAGVRNIQYF,TGTGCCAGCTCAGCGGGAGTAAGAAACATTCAGTACTTC
TRBV29-1,-,TRBJ2-2,-,CSVELAANTGELFF,TGCAGCGTTGAACTGGCCGCGAACACCGGGGAGCTGTTTTTT
TRBV5-1,-,TRBJ2-1,-,CASSSRLASYNEQFF,TGCGCCAGCAGCTCCCGACTGGCCTCATACAATGAGCAGTTCTTC
TRBV19,-,TRBJ2-5,once,CASSIKETQYF,TGTGCCAGTAGTATCAAAGAGACCCAGTACTTC
TRBV5-1,TRBD2,TRBJ2-7,-,CASSFREGYEQYF,TGCGCCAGCAGCTTCCGGGAGGGATACGAGCAGTACTTC
TRBV7-9,-,TRBJ2-5,-,CASSSLQETQYF,TGTGCCAGCAGCTCCCTACAAGAGACCCAGTACTTC
TRBV6-5,TRBD2,TRBJ2-1,-,CASRTSGSRYEQFF,TGTGCCAGCAGGACTAGCGGGAGTAGATATGAGCAGTTCTTC
TRBV7-9,-,TRBJ2-5,few,CASSFDYQETQYF,TGTGCCAGCAGCTTTGACTACCAAGAGACCCAGTACTTC